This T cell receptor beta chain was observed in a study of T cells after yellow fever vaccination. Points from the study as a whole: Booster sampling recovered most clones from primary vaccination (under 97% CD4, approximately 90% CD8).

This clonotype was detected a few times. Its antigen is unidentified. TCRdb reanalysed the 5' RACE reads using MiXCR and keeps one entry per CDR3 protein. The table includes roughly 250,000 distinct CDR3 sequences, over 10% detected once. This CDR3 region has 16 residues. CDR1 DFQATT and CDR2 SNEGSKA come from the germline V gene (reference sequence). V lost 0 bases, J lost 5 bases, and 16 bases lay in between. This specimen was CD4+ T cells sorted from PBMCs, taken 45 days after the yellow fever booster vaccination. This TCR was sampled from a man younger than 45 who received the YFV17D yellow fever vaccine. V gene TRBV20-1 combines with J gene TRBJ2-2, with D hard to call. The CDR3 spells CSARDNKGSWTGELFF. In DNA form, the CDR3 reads TGCAGTGCTAGAGATAACAAGGGTAGTTGGACCGGGGAGCTGTTTTTT.